This T cell receptor beta chain originates from a study of shared clonotypes between healthy human individuals. Points from the study as a whole: Sampling included only blood; tissue repertoires likely differ. Some naive CD4 clonotypes, approximately 4.5%, turned up in common across a few donors.

V lost 2 bases, J lost 2 bases, and 8 bases lay in between. The CDR3 extends over 14 amino acids. From germline, CDR1 is SEHNR and CDR2 FQNEAQ (reference sequence). Repertoires were generated with immunoSEQ multiplex PCR, while TCRdb's copy carries only in-frame clones and drops some. The table has about 1.5 million clones, around 95% seen once. Note on this clone: Its antigen is currently unknown.

The sequence was obtained from a man aged 25-40 years in good health. Source material: naive CD4+ T cells sorted from blood. The subset denotes: CD45RA+ positively selected. The V call is TRBV7-9, the J call TRBJ2-3; no definite D call. The CDR3, as DNA: TGTGCCAGCAGCTTAAAACAGCTCACAGATACGCAGTATTTT. Translated, it gives CASSLKQLTDTQYF. Full variable domain (rest looked up from reference TRBV7-9 and TRBJ2-3): DTGVSQNPRHKITKRGQNVTFRCDPISEHNRLYWYRQTLGQGPEFLTYFQNEAQLEKSRLLSDRFSAERPKGSFSTLEIQRTEQGDSAMYLCASSLKQLTDTQYFGPGTRLTVL.